Listed here are 6 T cell receptor beta chains from one sample, sequenced in a study of blood T cell repertoires in COVID-19. The table came from immunoSEQ multiplex PCR; TCRdb's copy has only in-frame clones and leaves some out. This sample has tens of thousands of clones, with around 80% found just once. Sequenced input: peripheral blood. The origin of the receptors is a man aged 50 or older with COVID-19, enrolled during active disease.

The J gene is TRBJ1-4, the V gene TRBV27; perhaps TRBD1 as D (5 bases). The CDR3 is 14 residues long. Trimming took 3 bases from V and 5 from J, leaving 10 bases between them. The V gene's germline CDR1 is MNHEY and CDR2 SMNVEV (reference sequence). The CDR3 DNA follows: TGTGCCAGCAGTTTTCAGGGAGGGAATGAAAAACTGTTTTTT. This sequence encodes CASSFQGGNEKLFF.

This rearrangement joins TRBV5-4 to TRBJ2-1; 9 bases align to TRBD2. The V gene's germline CDR1 is SGHNT and CDR2 YYREEE (reference sequence). There are 15 residues in the CDR3. V was clipped by 5 bases and J by 9 bases; unmatched bases: 12. This CDR3 is CASSSKPGLAAEQFF. The CDR3 DNA reads as TGTGCCAGCAGTTCGAAACCGGGACTAGCAGCTGAGCAGTTCTTC.

This clone was seen just once. V gene TRBV7-9 combines with J gene TRBJ2-2, with D perhaps TRBD1 (7 bases). There are 15 residues in the CDR3. Trimming took off 3 bases at V and 10 bases at J, with 18 bases between the two ends. Germline CDR1 SEHNR, CDR2 FQNEAQ (reference sequence). The chain's CDR3 is CASSFIRGRDPELFF. Written as DNA, the CDR3 is TGTGCCAGCAGCTTCATTAGGGGGCGGGATCCGGAGCTGTTTTTT.

The chain is built from TRBV15 and TRBJ1-1; D remains ambiguous. The germline gives CDR1 LNHNV, CDR2 YYDKDF (reference sequence). The CDR3 extends over 12 amino acids. Trimming removed 0 bases from V and 6 bases from J, with 5 bases in between. The DNA of the CDR3 is TGTGCCACCAGCAGAGATCTCGCTGAAGCTTTCTTT. Protein: CATSRDLAEAFF. Variable domain in full (rest from reference TRBV15 and TRBJ1-1): DAMVIQNPRYQVTQFGKPVTLSCSQTLNHNVMYWYQQKSSQAPKLLFHYYDKDFNNEADTPDNFQSRRPNTSFCFLDIRSPGLGDTAMYLCATSRDLAEAFFGQGTRLTVV.

The J gene is TRBJ1-5, the V gene TRBV19; TRBD1 matches at 9 bases. This CDR3 contains 15 residues. The germline gives CDR1 LNHDA, CDR2 SQIVND (reference sequence). The junction had 7 bases not matched to a gene; V was cut back by 3 bases and J by 7 bases. The CDR3 here is CASSIAGQGDQPQHF. CDR3 nucleotide sequence: TGTGCCAGTAGTATTGCGGGACAGGGAGACCAGCCCCAGCATTTT.

The chain has TRBV3-1 (or the pseudogene TRBV3-2) and TRBJ1-2, with a possible D match to TRBD1 (6 bases). Germline assignment: CDR1 LGHDT and CDR2 YNNKEL (reference sequence). The CDR3 contains 12 residues. Trimming left V 4 bases short and J 7 bases short, with 10 bases between. CDR3 DNA sequence: TGTGCCAGCAGCCGAGAGACAGGTGGCTACACCTTC. Encoded protein: CASSRETGGYTF.